The table lists the clone carrying this T cell receptor (beta chain) with many counts. Compared with germline, one end of the junction differs, possibly owing to a read error. The protocol was immunoSEQ multiplex PCR, while the TCRdb copy is restricted to in-frame clones and leaves out a portion. Of about 170,000 clones in the sample, roughly 78% were seen once. Germline V lookup: CDR1 SNHLY, CDR2 FYNNEI. This CDR3 has 17 amino acids. The data are from a study of blood T cell repertoires in COVID-19. The chain links TRBV2 to TRBJ2-3, with 11 bases matching TRBD2. Sequenced input: PBMCs or T cells enriched from blood (not recorded which). This TCR was sampled from a woman aged 70-85 years in a cohort exposed to, infected with or recovered from COVID-19 (not recorded which). CDR3 bases: TGTGCCAGCAGAGAAGGTGTCCTAGCGGGAGGAACAGATACGCAGTATTTT. Translated: CASREGVLAGGTDTQYF.